This is a list of T cell receptor beta chains from one sample in a study of shared clonotypes between healthy human individuals. The data were produced by immunoSEQ multiplex PCR, yet TCRdb's version contains in-frame clones alone and is incomplete. The sample contains about 1.1 million clones, approximately 80% of which appear only once. The sequenced material came from memory CD4+ T cells from PBMCs. The receptors originated from a man between 18 and 35 years old in good health. Some clones in this sample may be carry-over from other donors' samples. Both conserved end residues are part of each CDR3.

CDR3 protein	V gene	J gene
CASSYHLGTDTQYF	TRBV25-1	TRBJ2-3
CASSLDRWGETQYF	TRBV5-4	TRBJ2-5
CASSDRGFSGNTIYF	TRBV28	TRBJ1-3
CASSLPRGFGYTF	TRBV7-9	TRBJ1-2
CSVDALVGEQFF	TRBV29-1	TRBJ2-1
CASSLWGNTGELFF	TRBV28	TRBJ2-2
CASSFLMSYEQYF	TRBV7-8	TRBJ2-7
CAWETGAVNTEAFF	TRBV30	TRBJ1-1
CSVVRATNYGYTF	TRBV29-1	TRBJ1-2
CASSAGQDTYEQYF	TRBV7-9	TRBJ2-7
CASSEHNANTGELFF	TRBV2	TRBJ2-2
CASRAPAVDTQYF	TRBV28	TRBJ2-3
CASSDPTDTQYF	TRBV6-4	TRBJ2-3
CASSTRQGSTEAFF	TRBV7-3	TRBJ1-1
CASRPPFDYGYTF	TRBV27	TRBJ1-2
CASLPGSSYNEQFF	TRBV18	TRBJ2-1
CASSLVSSAASTDTQYF	TRBV5-8	TRBJ2-3
CASSKRAGGEETQYF	TRBV5-4	TRBJ2-5
CASSQEGQVGQPQHF	TRBV4-2	TRBJ1-5
CASSSGTEIEAFF	TRBV11-2	TRBJ1-1
CASSQGAAYSGANVLTF	TRBV4-1	TRBJ2-6
CAISRGTGAGDTQYF	TRBV6-5	TRBJ2-3
CASSSGLAGESREYF	TRBV27	TRBJ2-7
CASSLAGTGGAGLRGYTF	TRBV5-6	TRBJ1-2
CASSPRGDNGYTF	TRBV27	TRBJ1-2
CASSSYRRDEKLFF	TRBV5-6	TRBJ1-4
CASSVAWDSYYEQYF	TRBV9	TRBJ2-7
CASRDRGAGETQYF	TRBV19	TRBJ2-5
CASSLALAGVTDTQYF	TRBV5-1	TRBJ2-3
CASSHWDRVEKLFF	TRBV5-6	TRBJ1-4
CASRPTIHGYGYTF	TRBV28	TRBJ1-2
CASSLAGREQYF	TRBV6-6	TRBJ2-7
CASSFRGNPQYF	TRBV28	TRBJ2-7
CASSISRGITEAFF	TRBV19	TRBJ1-1
CASSLSGSGDTDTQYF	TRBV28	TRBJ2-3
CASSPTGTYTDTQYF	TRBV28	TRBJ2-3
CASSPQARYNEQFF	TRBV28	TRBJ2-1
CASRRHTETNEKLFF	TRBV28	TRBJ1-4
CASSYSATEQHEQYF	TRBV6-5	TRBJ2-7
CASRSRTRQETGELFF	TRBV28	TRBJ2-2
CASSGHIQETQYF	TRBV6-1	TRBJ2-5
CASSSSRTGRTGELFF	TRBV7-8	TRBJ2-2
CASKEQGDYEQYF	TRBV19	TRBJ2-7
CASSLGGNSYGYTF	TRBV5-4	TRBJ1-2